Below, 24 T cell receptor beta chains from the same sample are listed, as sequenced in a study of blood T cell repertoires in COVID-19. Sequenced by immunoSEQ multiplex PCR; TCRdb stores in-frame clones only, minus some. The data show approximately 150,000 clones, roughly 87% seen once. Sequenced sample: peripheral blood. Receptors were obtained from a woman aged 45-60 years with acute or convalescent COVID-19.

This clone appeared a single time. The chain links TRBV3-1 (or the pseudogene TRBV3-2) to TRBJ2-5; D may be TRBD1 (5 bases). With 0 bases removed from V and 1 base from J, the gap between germline ends came to 9 bases. CDR3 size: 15 residues. Germline CDR1 is LGHDT and CDR2 is YNNKEL (reference sequence). Written as DNA, the CDR3 is TGTGCCAGCAGCCAAGAGTTAAGGGGCCAAGAGACCCAGTACTTC. Protein: CASSQELRGQETQYF.

The J gene is TRBJ1-5, the V gene TRBV19, with 12 bases aligning to TRBD1. V shed 3 bases, J shed 3 bases, and the junction held 6 bases outside the gene matches. CDR3 size: 17 residues. The V gene's germline CDR1 is LNHDA and CDR2 SQIVND (reference sequence). DNA of the CDR3: TGTGCCAGTAGTATTTTGGGGGACAGGGGGCTCAATCAGCCCCAGCATTTT. The encoded protein is CASSILGDRGLNQPQHF.

This clone was seen a handful of times. The chain joins TRBV10-3 to TRBJ2-1; D is possibly TRBD2 (5 bases). The CDR3 spans 17 residues. Between the trimmed V and J ends, which lost 3 bases and 3 bases, there was a span of 18 bases. Per the germline V gene, CDR1 is ENHRY and CDR2 is SYGVKD. CDR3 sequence: CAISESAGLSYYNEQFF. The CDR3 coding sequence is TGTGCCATCAGTGAATCGGCGGGCCTCTCCTACTACAATGAGCAGTTCTTC.

The J gene is TRBJ1-2, the V gene TRBV7-8, with 7 positions matching TRBD1. The CDR3 loop spans 14 amino acids. After removal of 5 bases from V and 6 bases from J, the junction contained 9 bases not matched to a gene. The V gene's germline CDR1 is SGHVS and CDR2 FQNEAQ. The CDR3 protein is CASSVKQGLHGYTF. The CDR3 coding sequence is TGTGCCAGCAGCGTAAAACAGGGGCTGCATGGCTACACCTTC.

This sequence joins TRBV2 and TRBJ1-5; D possibly corresponds to TRBD1 (5 bases). CDR3 length equals 14 residues. V lost 2 bases and J lost 5, with 10 bases in between. The germline V gene has CDR1 SNHLY and CDR2 FYNNEI. DNA of the CDR3: TGTGCCAGCAGTGAACAGGGAAGGGATCAGCCCCAGCATTTT. Translating gives CASSEQGRDQPQHF.

The rearrangement joins TRBV24-1 to TRBJ1-4, with a tentative D call TRBD1 (5 bases). Trimming shortened V by 2 bases and J by 7 bases, and 13 bases separated the two germline ends. This CDR3 is built from 15 residues. In germline, CDR1 is KGHDR, CDR2 SFDVKD. The CDR3 sequence: CATSDSGGVREKLFF. CDR3 coding DNA: TGTGCCACCAGTGATTCCGGGGGGGTTCGTGAAAAACTGTTTTTT.

The CDR3 DNA is TGTGCCAGTAGTCTAGGGACAGGGGGCAGGATGAACACTGAAGCTTTCTTT. This translates into CASSLGTGGRMNTEAFF. The V call is TRBV19, the J call TRBJ1-1, with 12 bases that match TRBD1. This CDR3 spans 17 amino acids. Per germline, CDR1 LNHDA and CDR2 SQIVND (reference sequence). V gave up 5 bases and J gave up 0 bases; unmatched junction bases: 7.

This chain connects TRBV18 to TRBJ2-3; TRBD2 is a possible D gene (6 bases). The CDR3 length is 13 residues. Germline V CDR1 and CDR2: KGHSH, LQKENI. The V and J ends lost 4 bases and 1 base respectively, with 6 bases between them. CDR3 amino acids: CASSRGGTDTQYF. The DNA of the CDR3 is TGTGCCAGCTCACGGGGGGGCACAGATACGCAGTATTTT.

The chain combines TRBV2 with TRBJ2-7, with 13 nucleotides matching TRBD2. With 6 bases clipped from V and 2 bases from J, the junction kept 1 base outside the gene matches. Germline V CDR1 and CDR2: SNHLY, FYNNEI. There are 14 residues in the CDR3. This chain's CDR3 is CASRGTSGTYEQYF. The DNA of the CDR3 is TGTGCCAGCAGGGGGACTAGCGGGACCTACGAGCAGTACTTC.

This clone was detected once. This specimen includes other DNA sequences encoding the same CDR3. The chain employs TRBV3-1 (or the pseudogene TRBV3-2) and TRBJ2-7, with 9 bases that match TRBD2. CDR3 size: 14 residues. V trimming: 1 base; J trimming: 3 bases; junction bases outside the gene matches: 1. Germline lookup yields CDR1 LGHDT and CDR2 YNNKEL (reference sequence). The CDR3 is CASSQVAGDYEQYF. The CDR3 nucleotides read TGTGCCAGCAGCCAAGTAGCGGGGGACTACGAGCAGTACTTC.

The genes are TRBV2 and TRBJ2-7; D is possibly TRBD2 (5 bases). Germline lookup yields CDR1 SNHLY and CDR2 FYNNEI. This CDR3 has 11 residues. Deletions cut 6 bases from V and 3 bases from J, with 6 bases between. The CDR3 protein is CASSRDYEQYF. CDR3 sequence (DNA): TGTGCCAGCAGCCGGGACTACGAGCAGTACTTC.

The rearrangement joins TRBV11-2 to TRBJ1-2, with 7 positions matching TRBD1. With V trimmed by 5 bases and J by 0 bases, 6 bases remained unmatched. The CDR3 loop spans 15 amino acids. Germline values: CDR1 SGHAT, CDR2 FQNNGV. This chain's CDR3 is CASSVRDSPNYGYTF. In nucleotides, the CDR3 is TGTGCCAGCAGCGTAAGGGACAGCCCTAACTATGGCTACACCTTC.

J is TRBJ2-1 and V is TRBV25-1, with 8 nucleotides matching TRBD2. CDR3 size: 16 residues. Germline lookup yields CDR1 MGHDK and CDR2 SYGVNS. Trimming removed 2 bases from V and 4 bases from J; junction bases left unmatched: 7. CDR3 nucleotides: TGTGCCAGCAGTGAAATTGCGGGGGGCCGATACAATGAGCAGTTCTTC. Translating it yields CASSEIAGGRYNEQFF.

The chain uses TRBV6-5 and TRBJ1-1; 7 positions match TRBD1. The V gene end was trimmed by 6 bases and the J gene end by 1 base; junction bases not matched to a gene: 5. Germline CDR1 MNHEY, CDR2 SVGAGI. This CDR3 is built from 14 residues. CDR3 in amino acids: CASSRTGANTEAFF. Here the CDR3 DNA reads TGTGCCAGCAGCAGAACAGGGGCGAACACTGAAGCTTTCTTT.

This chain connects TRBV5-1 to TRBJ2-7; D might be TRBD2 (6 bases). The germline gives CDR1 SGHRS, CDR2 YFSETQ. This CDR3 has 13 residues. Trimming left V 0 bases short and J 5 bases short, with 9 bases between. This chain's CDR3 is CASSLVWGDEQYF. In nucleotides, the CDR3 is TGCGCCAGCAGCTTGGTGTGGGGGGACGAGCAGTACTTC.

This clone was observed a few times. The chain couples TRBV19 to TRBJ1-1, with D unclear. The CDR3 spans 16 residues. CDR1 and CDR2 (germline): LNHDA, SQIVND (reference sequence). The ends were cut back, 5 bases at V and 0 bases at J, with 16 bases in the middle. Here the CDR3 reads CASSAIHRQLNTEAFF. For the CDR3, the DNA is TGTGCCAGTAGTGCGATACACCGACAACTGAACACTGAAGCTTTCTTT.

The gene calls are TRBV7-2 and TRBJ1-2; the D gene is possibly TRBD1 (5 bases). Trimming shortened V by 2 bases and J by 4 bases, and 11 bases separated the two germline ends. The germline V gene has CDR1 SGHTA and CDR2 FQGNSA. This CDR3 comprises 14 residues. The CDR3, as DNA: TGTGCCAGCAGCTTACTAGCCGGGGGCTATGGCTACACCTTC. Translated: CASSLLAGGYGYTF.

CDR3 loop: CASSLRSGRLAGEIGGELFF. The CDR3 nucleotides are TGTGCCAGCAGCTTACGGTCAGGGAGACTAGCGGGAGAGATCGGCGGGGAGCTGTTTTTT. The chain is built from TRBV7-3 and TRBJ2-2; 12 nucleotides line up with TRBD2. The CDR3 consists of 20 residues. Germline V lookup: CDR1 SGHTA, CDR2 FQGTGA. Unmatched junction bases numbered 17, after V lost 2 bases and J lost 7 bases.

In its sample, this clone was seen a few times. The V and J genes are TRBV24-1 and TRBJ2-1; D may be TRBD1 (5 bases). With 3 bases removed from V and 6 bases from J, the gap between germline ends came to 14 bases. This CDR3 contains 15 residues. Germline V gene data show CDR1 as KGHDR and CDR2 as SFDVKD. DNA for the CDR3: TGTGCCACCAGTGATAGGTCCCAGGGAACCAATGAGCAGTTCTTC. Its protein product is CATSDRSQGTNEQFF.

The chain couples TRBV19 to TRBJ1-6; 7 bases fit TRBD1. The CDR3 covers 14 residues. The germline V gene has CDR1 LNHDA and CDR2 SQIVND (reference sequence). V shed 6 bases and J 7 bases; nucleotides not matched to a gene: 6. The CDR3 region is CASRKRTGNSPLHF. CDR3 bases: TGTGCCAGTAGAAAGAGGACAGGCAATTCACCCCTCCACTTT.

The count of this clone is one. Here the CDR3 DNA reads TGTGCCATCAACCAAGGGGGGGGCCTTCTTTACGAGCAGTACTTC. Translating gives CAINQGGGLLYEQYF. The J gene is TRBJ2-7, the V gene TRBV6-1; D is perhaps TRBD2 (7 bases). Trimming left V 10 bases short and J 4 bases short, with 23 bases between. Per germline, CDR1 MNHNS and CDR2 SASEGT. The CDR3 loop spans 15 amino acids.

This sequence joins TRBV6-4 and TRBJ2-2; 7 bases align to TRBD1. CDR1 MRHNA and CDR2 SNTAGT come from the germline V gene. CDR3 length: 15 residues. With V trimmed by 3 bases and J by 5 bases, 6 bases remained unmatched. Here the CDR3 reads CASSEEGAPTGELFF. CDR3 bases: TGTGCCAGCAGTGAAGAGGGGGCGCCTACCGGGGAGCTGTTTTTT.

The rearrangement links TRBV28 to TRBJ1-2; D not resolved. The CDR3 covers 13 residues. Germline CDR1 is MDHEN and CDR2 is SYDVKM. V lost 5 bases, J lost 7 bases, and 14 bases lay in between. The CDR3 protein is CASSTRRGSGYTF. The CDR3 DNA reads TGTGCCAGCAGTACCAGAAGAGGCTCTGGCTACACCTTC.

The chain joins TRBV6-5 to TRBJ2-3, with a tentative D call TRBD2 (6 bases). The V end lost 2 bases, the J end lost 5 bases, and 14 bases lay between the germline ends. Germline CDR1 MNHEY, CDR2 SVGAGI. The CDR3 is made up of 15 amino acids. For the CDR3, the DNA is TGTGCCAGCAGTTACCCTAGCCAGGGAGGAGATACGCAGTATTTT. Protein sequence: CASSYPSQGGDTQYF.